The subject of this entry is one T cell receptor beta chain. Its antigen is not identified. The same CDR3 is also encoded by other DNA sequences in this sample. Trimming shortened V by 2 bases and J by 4 bases, and 6 bases separated the two germline ends. Germline-derived CDR1 and CDR2 are SGDLS and YYNGEE. The CDR3 runs 13 residues. These data originate in a study of high-grade serous ovarian cancer treatment subgroups. Study results and limitations: Repertoire similarity ranged 0.11 to 0.79 between tumors of one patient.

Sequenced by immunoSEQ multiplex PCR; TCRdb stores in-frame clones only, minus some. The data hold over 6,000 clones, with over 75% observed a single time. The tumor samples were collected prior to definitive surgery or chemotherapy. Sequenced input: tumor tissue. This chain links TRBV9 with TRBJ2-2; D is unresolved. The origin of this receptor is a human donor with high-grade serous ovarian cancer. DNA for the CDR3: TGTGCCAGCAGCGTTGTTACCACCGGGGAGCTGTTTTTT. It yields the protein CASSVVTTGELFF.